Listed below are T cell receptor beta chains from one sample, sequenced in a study of OX40 agonist ivuxolimab in advanced cancers. The table came from immunoSEQ multiplex PCR; TCRdb's copy has only in-frame clones and leaves some out. Here the sample spans approximately 42,000 clones, nearly 90% being singletons. Sequenced here: CD4+ or CD8+ T cells sorted from blood, sampled in a trial of the OX40 agonist ivuxolimab. The receptors derive from an adult with an advanced solid tumor such as melanoma, head and neck, liver or kidney cancer. CDR3s include the opening cysteine and the closing phenylalanine or tryptophan. Fields, in order: D gene, V gene, J gene, clone size, CDR3 length, CDR3 protein, CDR3 DNA. D genes are given only for firm matches. Some rows have no size entry. The others give once, few or many, or a class for an expanded clone.

>TRBD1|TRBV7-8|TRBJ1-2|-|18
CASRLEGTGGDYLYGYTF
TGTGCCAGCAGACTGGAAGGGACAGGGGGCGACTACTTATATGGCTACACCTTC
>TRBD1|TRBV6-5|TRBJ2-2|-|14
CASRPQGATGELFF
TGTGCCAGCAGACCCCAGGGGGCTACCGGGGAGCTGTTTTTT
>TRBD2|TRBV9|TRBJ2-4|-|15
CASSVAGGAKNIQYF
TGTGCCAGCAGCGTAGCGGGGGGAGCCAAAAACATTCAGTACTTC
>-|TRBV4-3|TRBJ1-2|once|11
CASSLGTASTF
TGCGCCAGCAGCCTGGGGACTGCTTCTACCTTC
>-|TRBV13|TRBJ1-2|-|15
CASSSREGKFYGYTF
TGTGCCAGCAGCTCTAGAGAGGGAAAGTTCTATGGCTACACCTTC
>TRBD1|TRBV19|TRBJ2-7|-|12
CATRQGGDEQYF
TGTGCCACCCGACAGGGCGGAGACGAGCAGTACTTC
>-|TRBV6-6|TRBJ2-1|-|13
CASSSDFDNEQFF
TGTGCCAGCAGCTCGGACTTTGACAATGAGCAGTTCTTC
>-|TRBV27|TRBJ1-2|-|16
CASSFRALGQLDGYTF
TGTGCCAGCAGTTTTCGGGCGCTAGGACAGCTGGATGGCTACACCTTC
>-|TRBV5-1|TRBJ2-2|once|15
CASSSTSGYTGELFF
TGCGCCAGCAGCTCTACCAGTGGTTACACCGGGGAGCTGTTTTTT
>TRBD1|TRBV6-1|TRBJ1-1|-|12
CASRTGGIEAFF
TGTGCCAGCAGAACAGGGGGCATTGAAGCTTTCTTT
>-|TRBV5-1|TRBJ1-6|-|16
CASSPRTDVFNSPLHF
TGCGCCAGCAGCCCCCGGACAGATGTTTTTAATTCACCCCTCCACTTT
>TRBD1|TRBV11-2|TRBJ1-3|-|17
CASSRTTGEVGGNTIYF
TGTGCCAGCAGCCGTACCACAGGGGAGGTCGGAGGAAACACCATATATTTT
>-|TRBV9|TRBJ2-3|-|18
CASSVAGQGLRGTDTQYF
TGTGCCAGCAGCGTAGCTGGGCAGGGGTTAAGAGGCACAGATACGCAGTATTTT
>-|TRBV4-1|TRBJ2-2|-|13
CASSQPGPGELFF
TGCGCCAGCAGCCAACCGGGTCCCGGGGAGCTGTTTTTT
>-|TRBV28|TRBJ1-1|once|16
CASSFWHLDPGTEAFF
TGTGCCAGCAGTTTCTGGCACCTCGATCCAGGGACTGAAGCTTTCTTT
>-|TRBV6-1|TRBJ1-5|-|14
CASSKGALDQPQHF
TGTGCCAGCAGTAAAGGAGCGCTGGATCAGCCCCAGCATTTT
>-|TRBV6-1|TRBJ2-2|-|14
CASMGIYGTGELFF
TGTGCCAGCATGGGGATCTACGGAACCGGGGAGCTGTTTTTT
>TRBD2|TRBV28|TRBJ2-4|-|13
CASSFNSGGYGYF
TGTGCCAGCAGTTTCAATAGCGGGGGGTATGGGTACTTC
>-|TRBV7-9|TRBJ2-3|once|17
CASSHEPPGRNTDTQYF
TGTGCCAGCAGCCATGAGCCTCCGGGACGGAACACAGATACGCAGTATTTT